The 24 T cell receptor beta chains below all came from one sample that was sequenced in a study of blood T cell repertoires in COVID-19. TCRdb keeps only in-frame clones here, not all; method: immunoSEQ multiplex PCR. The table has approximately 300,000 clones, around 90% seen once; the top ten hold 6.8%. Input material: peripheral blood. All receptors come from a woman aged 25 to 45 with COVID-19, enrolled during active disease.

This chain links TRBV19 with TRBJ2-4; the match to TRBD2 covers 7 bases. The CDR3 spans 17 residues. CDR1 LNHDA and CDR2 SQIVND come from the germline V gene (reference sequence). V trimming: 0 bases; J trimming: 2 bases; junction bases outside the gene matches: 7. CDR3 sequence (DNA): TGTGCCAGTAGTATAGATCGGGGGAGGGGACCCAAAAACATTCAGTACTTC. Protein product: CASSIDRGRGPKNIQYF.

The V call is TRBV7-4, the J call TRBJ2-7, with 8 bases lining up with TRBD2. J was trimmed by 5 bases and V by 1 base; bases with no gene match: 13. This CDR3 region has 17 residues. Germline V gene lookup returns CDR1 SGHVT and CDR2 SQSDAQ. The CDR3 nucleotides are TGTGCCAGCAGCTTAGTACCCGGGAGGGCCTATGGGAACGAGCAGTACTTC. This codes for CASSLVPGRAYGNEQYF. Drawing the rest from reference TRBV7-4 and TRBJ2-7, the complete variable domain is GAGVSQSPRYKVAKRGRDVALRCDSISGHVTLYWYRQTLGQGSEVLTYSQSDAQRDKSGRPSGRFSAERPERSVSTLKIQRTEQGDSAVYLCASSLVPGRAYGNEQYFGPGTRLTVT.

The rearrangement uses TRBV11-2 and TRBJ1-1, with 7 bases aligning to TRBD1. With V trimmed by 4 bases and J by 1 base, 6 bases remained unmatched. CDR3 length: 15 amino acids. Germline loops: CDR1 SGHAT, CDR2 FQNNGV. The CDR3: CASSSWTGENTEAFF. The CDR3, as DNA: TGTGCCAGCAGCTCTTGGACAGGCGAGAACACTGAAGCTTTCTTT.

CDR3 bases: TGTGCCACCCACCCGGGACAGAGCTCCTACGAGCAGTACTTC. It translates to CATHPGQSSYEQYF. V is TRBV6-6 and J is TRBJ2-7; 7 bases fit TRBD1. The length of the CDR3 is 14 residues. Germline V CDR1 and CDR2: MNHNY, SVGAGI (reference sequence). J was trimmed by 0 bases and V by 10 bases; bases with no gene match: 9.

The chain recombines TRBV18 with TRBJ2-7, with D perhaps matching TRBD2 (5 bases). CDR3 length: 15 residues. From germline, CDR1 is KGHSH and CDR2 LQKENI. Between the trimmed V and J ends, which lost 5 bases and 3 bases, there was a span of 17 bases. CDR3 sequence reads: CASSTLAGGSYEQYF. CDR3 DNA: TGTGCCAGCTCAACCCTCGCAGGAGGTAGCTACGAGCAGTACTTC.

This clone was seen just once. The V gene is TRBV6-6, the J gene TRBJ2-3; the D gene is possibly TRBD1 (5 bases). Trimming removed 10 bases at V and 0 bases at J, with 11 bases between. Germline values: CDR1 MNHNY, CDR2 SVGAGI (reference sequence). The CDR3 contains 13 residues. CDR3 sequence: CATRGDSTDTQYF. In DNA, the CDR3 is TGTGCCACTAGGGGCGACAGCACAGATACGCAGTATTTT.

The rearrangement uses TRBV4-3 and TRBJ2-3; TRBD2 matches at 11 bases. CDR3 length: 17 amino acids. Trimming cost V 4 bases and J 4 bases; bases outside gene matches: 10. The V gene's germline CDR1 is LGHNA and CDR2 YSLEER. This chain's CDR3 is CASSLYRGTSGSDTQYF. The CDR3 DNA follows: TGCGCCAGCAGCCTCTACCGGGGGACTAGCGGTTCAGATACGCAGTATTTT.

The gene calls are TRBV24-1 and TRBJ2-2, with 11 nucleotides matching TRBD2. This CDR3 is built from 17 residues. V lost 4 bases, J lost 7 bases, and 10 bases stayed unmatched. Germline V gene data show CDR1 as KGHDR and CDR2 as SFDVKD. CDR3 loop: CATSDSSGRGIGGELFF. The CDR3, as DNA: TGTGCCACCAGTGACAGTAGCGGGAGGGGGATCGGCGGGGAGCTGTTTTTT.

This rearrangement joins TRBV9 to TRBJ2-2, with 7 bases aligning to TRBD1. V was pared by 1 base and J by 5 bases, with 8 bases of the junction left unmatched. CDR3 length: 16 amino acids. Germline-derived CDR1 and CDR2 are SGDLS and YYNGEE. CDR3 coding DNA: TGTGCCAGCAGCGTAACCGACAGGGTAGGGACCGGGGAGCTGTTTTTT. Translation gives CASSVTDRVGTGELFF.

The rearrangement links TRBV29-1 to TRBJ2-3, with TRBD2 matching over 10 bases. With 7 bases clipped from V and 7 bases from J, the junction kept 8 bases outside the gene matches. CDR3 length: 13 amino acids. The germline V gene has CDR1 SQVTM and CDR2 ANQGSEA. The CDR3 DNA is TGCAGCGGGTCCAGCGGGGGGGCAAATACGCAGTATTTT. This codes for CSGSSGGANTQYF.

As DNA, the CDR3 is TGTGCCAGCAGCTCCCGGACAGCTCAAACTGAAGCTTTCTTT. Protein product: CASSSRTAQTEAFF. The V call is TRBV9, the J call TRBJ1-1; possibly TRBD1 for D (6 bases). The CDR3 has 14 amino acids. V was pared by 4 bases and J by 5 bases, with 15 bases between. CDR1 is SGDLS and CDR2 is YYNGEE in the germline V gene.

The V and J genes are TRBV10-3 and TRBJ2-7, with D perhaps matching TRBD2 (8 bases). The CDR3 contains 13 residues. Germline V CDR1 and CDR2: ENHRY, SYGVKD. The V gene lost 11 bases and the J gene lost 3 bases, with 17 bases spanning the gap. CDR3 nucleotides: TGTGCCGCCCGGGGGGGGGACAGCTACGAGCAGTACTTC. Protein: CAARGGDSYEQYF.

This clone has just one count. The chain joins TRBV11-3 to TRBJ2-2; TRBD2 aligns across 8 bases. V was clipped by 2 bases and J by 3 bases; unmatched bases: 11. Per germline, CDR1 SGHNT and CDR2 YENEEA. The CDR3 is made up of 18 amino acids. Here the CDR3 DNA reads TGTGCCAGCAGCTTAATCCCTCTCAGCGGGAGTTACACCGGGGAGCTGTTTTTT. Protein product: CASSLIPLSGSYTGELFF.

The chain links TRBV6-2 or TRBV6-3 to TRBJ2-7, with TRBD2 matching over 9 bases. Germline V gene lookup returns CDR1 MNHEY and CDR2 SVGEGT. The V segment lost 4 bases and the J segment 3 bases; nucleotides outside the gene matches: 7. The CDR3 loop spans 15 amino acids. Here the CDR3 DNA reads TGTGCCAGCAGTTCGGGCAGCGGGAGGAACTACGAGCAGTACTTC. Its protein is CASSSGSGRNYEQYF.

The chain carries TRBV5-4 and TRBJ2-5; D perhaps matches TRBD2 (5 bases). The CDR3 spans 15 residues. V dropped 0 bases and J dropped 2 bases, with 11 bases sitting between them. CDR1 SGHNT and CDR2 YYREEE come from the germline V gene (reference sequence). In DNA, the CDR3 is TGTGCCAGCAGCTTGGCCAACGGGGTACAAGAGACCCAGTACTTC. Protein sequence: CASSLANGVQETQYF.

As DNA, the CDR3 is TGTGCCAGCACCCCCGGGACAGTTAACAATGAGCAGTTCTTC. Its translation: CASTPGTVNNEQFF. The chain combines TRBV6-6 with TRBJ2-1; 7 bases line up with TRBD1. V was pared by 7 bases and J by 5 bases, with 8 bases of the junction left unmatched. The CDR3 spans 14 residues. Germline V gives CDR1 MNHNY, CDR2 SVGAGI (reference sequence).

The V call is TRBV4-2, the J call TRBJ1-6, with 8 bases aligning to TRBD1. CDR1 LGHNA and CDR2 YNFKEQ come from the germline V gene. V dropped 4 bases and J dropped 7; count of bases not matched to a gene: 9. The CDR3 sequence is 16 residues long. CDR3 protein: CASSRTDRVGNSPLHF. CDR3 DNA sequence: TGTGCCAGCAGCCGAACGGACAGGGTGGGAAATTCACCCCTCCACTTT.

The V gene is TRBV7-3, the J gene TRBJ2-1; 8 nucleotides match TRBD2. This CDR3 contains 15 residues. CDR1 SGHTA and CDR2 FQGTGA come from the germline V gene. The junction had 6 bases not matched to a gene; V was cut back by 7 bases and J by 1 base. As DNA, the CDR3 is TGTGCCAGCACTTTTACGGGAGGGTCCTACAATGAGCAGTTCTTC. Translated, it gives CASTFTGGSYNEQFF.

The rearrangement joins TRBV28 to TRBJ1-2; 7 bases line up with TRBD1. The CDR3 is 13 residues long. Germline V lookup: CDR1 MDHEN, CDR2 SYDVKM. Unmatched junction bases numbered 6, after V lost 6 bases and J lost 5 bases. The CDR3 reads CASREGQLYGYTF. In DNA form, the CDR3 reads TGTGCCAGCAGAGAGGGACAGCTTTATGGCTACACCTTC.

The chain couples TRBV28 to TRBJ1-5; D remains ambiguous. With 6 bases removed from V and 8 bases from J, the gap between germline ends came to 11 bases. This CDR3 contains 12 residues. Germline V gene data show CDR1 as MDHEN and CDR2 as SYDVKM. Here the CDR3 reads CASRVAGKPQHF. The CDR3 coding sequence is TGTGCCAGCAGAGTGGCGGGGAAGCCCCAGCATTTT.

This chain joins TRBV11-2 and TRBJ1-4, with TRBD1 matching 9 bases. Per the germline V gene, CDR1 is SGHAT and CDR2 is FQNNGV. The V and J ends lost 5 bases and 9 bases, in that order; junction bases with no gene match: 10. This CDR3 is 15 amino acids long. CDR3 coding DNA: TGTGCCAGCAGCCCCCAGACAGGGGGGGGACAAAAACTGTTTTTT. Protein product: CASSPQTGGGQKLFF.

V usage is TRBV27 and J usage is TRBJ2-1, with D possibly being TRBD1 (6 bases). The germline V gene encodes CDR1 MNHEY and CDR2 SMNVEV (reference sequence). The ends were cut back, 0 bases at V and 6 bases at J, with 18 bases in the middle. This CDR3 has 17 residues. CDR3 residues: CASSLSQGGLALNEQFF. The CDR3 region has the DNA TGTGCCAGCAGTTTATCACAGGGCGGGTTAGCGCTCAATGAGCAGTTCTTC.

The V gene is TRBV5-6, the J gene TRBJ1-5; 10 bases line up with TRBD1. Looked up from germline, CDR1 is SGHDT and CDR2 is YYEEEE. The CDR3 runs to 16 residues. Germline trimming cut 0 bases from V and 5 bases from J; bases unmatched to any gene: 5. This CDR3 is CASSLGMTGGHQPQHF. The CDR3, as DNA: TGTGCCAGCAGCTTGGGGATGACAGGGGGCCATCAGCCCCAGCATTTT. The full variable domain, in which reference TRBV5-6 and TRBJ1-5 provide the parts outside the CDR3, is DAGVTQSPTHLIKTRGQQVTLRCSPKSGHDTVSWYQQALGQGPQFIFQYYEEEERQRGNFPDRFSGHQFPNYSSELNVNALLLGDSALYLCASSLGMTGGHQPQHFGDGTRLSIL.

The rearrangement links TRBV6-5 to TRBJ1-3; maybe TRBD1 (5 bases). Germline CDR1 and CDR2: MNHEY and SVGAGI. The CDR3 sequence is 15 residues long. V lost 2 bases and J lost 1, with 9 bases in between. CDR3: CASSYHKGSGNTIYF. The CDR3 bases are TGTGCCAGCAGTTACCATAAGGGGTCTGGAAACACCATATATTTT.